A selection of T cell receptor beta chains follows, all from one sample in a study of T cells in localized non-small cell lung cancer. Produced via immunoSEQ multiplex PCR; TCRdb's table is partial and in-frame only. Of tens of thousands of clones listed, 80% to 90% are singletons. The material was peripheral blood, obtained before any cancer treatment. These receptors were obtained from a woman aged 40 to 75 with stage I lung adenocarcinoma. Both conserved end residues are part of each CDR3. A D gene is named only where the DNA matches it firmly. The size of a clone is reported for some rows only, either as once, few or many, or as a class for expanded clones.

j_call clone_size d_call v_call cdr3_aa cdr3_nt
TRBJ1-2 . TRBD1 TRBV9 CASSVVTGVANYGYTF TGTGCCAGCAGCGTTGTAACAGGGGTTGCTAACTATGGCTACACCTTC
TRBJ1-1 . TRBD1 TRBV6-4 CASSAGTAVPNTEAFF TGTGCCAGCAGCGCCGGGACAGCTGTTCCGAACACTGAAGCTTTCTTT
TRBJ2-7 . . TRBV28 CASSLGASYEQYF TGTGCCAGCAGTTTGGGGGCCTCCTACGAGCAGTACTTC
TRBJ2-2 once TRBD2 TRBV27 CASSPSGLAGRTGELFF TGTGCCAGCAGTCCCTCGGGACTAGCGGGACGCACCGGGGAGCTGTTTTTT
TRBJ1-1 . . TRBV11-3 CASSLGPGVTEAFF TGTGCCAGCAGCTTAGGTCCAGGGGTGACTGAAGCTTTCTTT
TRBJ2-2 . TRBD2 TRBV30 CAWSVAGGPNTGELFF TGTGCCTGGAGTGTAGCGGGAGGGCCGAACACCGGGGAGCTGTTTTTT
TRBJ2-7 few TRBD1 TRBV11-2 CASSLGTGVSYEQYF TGTGCCAGCAGCTTAGGGACAGGTGTATCCTACGAGCAGTACTTC
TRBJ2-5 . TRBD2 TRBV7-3 CASSLTAGERETQYF TGTGCCAGCAGCTTAACTGCGGGAGAACGGGAGACCCAGTACTTC
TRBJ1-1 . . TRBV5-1 CATGEGGTEAFF TGCGCCACAGGGGAAGGCGGCACTGAAGCTTTCTTT
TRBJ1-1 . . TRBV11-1 CASGVGQNTEAFF TGTGCCAGCGGCGTGGGACAGAACACTGAAGCTTTCTTT
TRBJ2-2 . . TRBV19 CASSDPQGKDRTGELFF TGTGCCAGTAGTGACCCGCAGGGGAAGGATCGGACCGGGGAGCTGTTTTTT
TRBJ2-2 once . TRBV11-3 CASSLIAGANTGELFF TGTGCCAGCAGCTTAATAGCAGGGGCAAACACCGGGGAGCTGTTTTTT
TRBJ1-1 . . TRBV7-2 CASSLGQNTEAFF TGTGCCAGCAGCTTGGGTCAGAACACTGAAGCTTTCTTT
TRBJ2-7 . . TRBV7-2 CASSLGGIGSYEQYF TGTGCCAGCAGCTTAGGGGGGATTGGATCCTACGAGCAGTACTTC
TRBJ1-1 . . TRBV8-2 CALAEAFF TGTGCACTAGCTGAAGCTTTCTTT
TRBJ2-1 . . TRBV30 CAWIGPHGGFF TGTGCCTGGATAGGACCCCACGGTGGGTTCTTC